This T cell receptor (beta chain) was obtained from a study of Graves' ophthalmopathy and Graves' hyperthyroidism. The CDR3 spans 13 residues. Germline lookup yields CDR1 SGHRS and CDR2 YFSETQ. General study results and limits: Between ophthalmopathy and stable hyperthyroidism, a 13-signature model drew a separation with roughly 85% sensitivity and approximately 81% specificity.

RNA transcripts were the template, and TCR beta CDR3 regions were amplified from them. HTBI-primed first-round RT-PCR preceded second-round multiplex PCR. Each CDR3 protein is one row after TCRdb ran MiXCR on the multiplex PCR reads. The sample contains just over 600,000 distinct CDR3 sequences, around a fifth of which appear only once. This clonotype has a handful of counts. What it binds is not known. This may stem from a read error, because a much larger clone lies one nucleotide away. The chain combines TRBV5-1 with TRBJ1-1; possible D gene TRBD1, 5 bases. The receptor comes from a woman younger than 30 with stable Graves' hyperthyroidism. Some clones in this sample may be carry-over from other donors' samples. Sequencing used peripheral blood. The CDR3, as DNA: TGCGCCAGCAGAGGAGGGGTTGTGGATGAAGCTTGCTTT. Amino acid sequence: CASRGGVVDEACF.